The T cell receptor (beta chain) described here comes from a study of cytomegalovirus exposure and HLA in healthy donors. PCR employed 60 Vbeta and 13 Jbeta primers. The repertoire was sequenced with immunoSEQ multiplex PCR; TCRdb's copy has only in-frame clones and lacks some. The table has about 94,000 clones, about four fifths seen once; the top ten hold under 13%. Germline V gene data show CDR1 as GTSNPN and CDR2 as SVGIG (reference sequence). The V end lost 5 bases, the J end lost 4 bases, and 14 bases lay between the germline ends. The CDR3 has 13 residues. Whole-study findings and limits: Apparent HLA restriction characterized most CMV-associated TCR beta chains in a later analysis.

This clone appeared a single time. Its specificity is not known. The receptor was isolated from a human donor in good health. The sample consisted of PBMCs. This sequence joins TRBV30 and TRBJ1-2; a possible D gene is TRBD1 (6 bases). The DNA of the CDR3 is TGTGCCTGGGCTACGACAGGCCTCTATGGCTACACCTTC. This codes for CAWATTGLYGYTF.